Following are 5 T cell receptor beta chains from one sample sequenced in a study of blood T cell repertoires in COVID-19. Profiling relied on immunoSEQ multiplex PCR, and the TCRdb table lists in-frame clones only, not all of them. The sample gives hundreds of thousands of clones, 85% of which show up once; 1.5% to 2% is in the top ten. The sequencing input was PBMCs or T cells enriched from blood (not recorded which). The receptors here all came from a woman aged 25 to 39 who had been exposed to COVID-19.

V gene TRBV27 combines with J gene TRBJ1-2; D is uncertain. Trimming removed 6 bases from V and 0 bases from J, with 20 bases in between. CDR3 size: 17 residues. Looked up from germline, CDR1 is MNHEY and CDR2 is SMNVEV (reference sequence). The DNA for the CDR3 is TGTGCCAGCAGCACCCTTGTCCGGGATTCAGCTAACTATGGCTACACCTTC. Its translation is CASSTLVRDSANYGYTF.

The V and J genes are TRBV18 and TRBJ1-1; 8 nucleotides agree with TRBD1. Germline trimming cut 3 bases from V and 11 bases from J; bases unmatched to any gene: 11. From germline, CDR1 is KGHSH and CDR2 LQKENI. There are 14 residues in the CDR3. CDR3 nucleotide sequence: TGTGCCAGCTCACCGGGACAGGAGGGTTGGTTTGCTTTCTTT. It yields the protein CASSPGQEGWFAFF. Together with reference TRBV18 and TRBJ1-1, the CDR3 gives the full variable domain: NAGVMQNPRHLVRRRGQEARLRCSPMKGHSHVYWYRQLPEEGLKFMVYLQKENIIDESGMPKERFSAEFPKEGPSILRIQQVVRGDSAAYFCASSPGQEGWFAFFGQGTRLTVV.

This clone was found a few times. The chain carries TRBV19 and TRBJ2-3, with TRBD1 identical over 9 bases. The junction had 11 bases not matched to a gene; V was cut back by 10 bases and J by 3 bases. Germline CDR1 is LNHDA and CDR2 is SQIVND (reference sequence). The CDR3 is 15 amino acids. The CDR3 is CATHPQGARTDTQYF. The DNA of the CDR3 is TGTGCCACCCACCCACAGGGGGCGCGAACAGATACGCAGTATTTT.

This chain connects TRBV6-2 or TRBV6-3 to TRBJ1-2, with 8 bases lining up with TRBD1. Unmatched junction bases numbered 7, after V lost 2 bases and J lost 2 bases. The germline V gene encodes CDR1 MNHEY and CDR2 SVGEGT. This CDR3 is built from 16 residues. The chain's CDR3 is CASSYGTGASNYGYTF. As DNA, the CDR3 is TGTGCCAGCAGTTACGGGACAGGTGCCTCCAACTATGGCTACACCTTC.

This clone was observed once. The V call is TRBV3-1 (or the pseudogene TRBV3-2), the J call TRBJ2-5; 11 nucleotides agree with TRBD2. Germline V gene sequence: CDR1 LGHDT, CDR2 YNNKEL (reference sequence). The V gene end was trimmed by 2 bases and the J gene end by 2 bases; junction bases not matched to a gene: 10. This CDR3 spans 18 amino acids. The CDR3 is CASSQWWETSGKQETQYF. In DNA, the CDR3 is TGTGCCAGCAGCCAATGGTGGGAGACTAGCGGGAAACAAGAGACCCAGTACTTC.